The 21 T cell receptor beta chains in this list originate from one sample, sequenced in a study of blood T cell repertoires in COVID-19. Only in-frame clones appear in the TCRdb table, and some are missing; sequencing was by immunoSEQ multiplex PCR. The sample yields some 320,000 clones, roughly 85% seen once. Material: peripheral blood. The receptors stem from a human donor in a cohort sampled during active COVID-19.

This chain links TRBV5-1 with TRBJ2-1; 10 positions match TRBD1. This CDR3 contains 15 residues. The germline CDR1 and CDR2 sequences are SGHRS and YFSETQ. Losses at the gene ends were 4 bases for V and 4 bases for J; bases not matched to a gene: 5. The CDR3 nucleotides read TGCGCCAGCAGCGATGGGACAGGGGCGTACAATGAGCAGTTCTTC. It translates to CASSDGTGAYNEQFF. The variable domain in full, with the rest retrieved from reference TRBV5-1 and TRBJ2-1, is KAGVTQTPRYLIKTRGQQVTLSCSPISGHRSVSWYQQTPGQGLQFLFEYFSETQRNKGNFPGRFSGRQFSNSRSEMNVSTLELGDSALYLCASSDGTGAYNEQFFGPGTRLTVL.

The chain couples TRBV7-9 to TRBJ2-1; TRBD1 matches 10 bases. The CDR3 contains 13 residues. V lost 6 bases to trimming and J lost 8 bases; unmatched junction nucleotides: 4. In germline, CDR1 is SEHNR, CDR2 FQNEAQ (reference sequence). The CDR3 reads CASSLDRGDEQFF. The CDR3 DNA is TGTGCCAGCAGTTTGGACAGGGGGGATGAGCAGTTCTTC.

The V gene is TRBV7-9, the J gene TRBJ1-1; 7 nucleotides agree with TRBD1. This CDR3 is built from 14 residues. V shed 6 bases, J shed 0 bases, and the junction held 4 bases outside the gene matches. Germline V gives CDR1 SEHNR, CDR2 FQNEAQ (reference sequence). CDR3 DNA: TGTGCCAGCAGAATGACAGGGATGAACACTGAAGCTTTCTTT. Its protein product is CASRMTGMNTEAFF.

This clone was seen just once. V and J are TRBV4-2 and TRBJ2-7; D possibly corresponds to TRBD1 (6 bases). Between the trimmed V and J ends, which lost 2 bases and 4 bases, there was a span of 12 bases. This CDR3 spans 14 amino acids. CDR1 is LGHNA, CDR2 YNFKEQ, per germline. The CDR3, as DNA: TGTGCCAGCAGCCAACCATTTACAGGGTACGAGCAGTACTTC. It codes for CASSQPFTGYEQYF.

CDR3 sequence: CASSYSNSGKQFF. The DNA of the CDR3 is TGTGCCAGCAGTTACTCGAATAGCGGGAAGCAGTTCTTC. The gene calls are TRBV6-5 and TRBJ2-1, with 8 positions matching TRBD2. This CDR3 is 13 amino acids long. Looked up from germline, CDR1 is MNHEY and CDR2 is SVGAGI. The V segment lost 0 bases and the J segment 11 bases; nucleotides outside the gene matches: 3.

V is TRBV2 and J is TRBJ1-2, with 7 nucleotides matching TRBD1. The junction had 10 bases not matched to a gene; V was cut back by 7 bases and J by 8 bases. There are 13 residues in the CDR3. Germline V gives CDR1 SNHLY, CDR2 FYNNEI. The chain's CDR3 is CASTETGPLGYTF. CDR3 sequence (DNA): TGTGCCAGCACCGAGACAGGGCCCCTAGGCTACACCTTC.

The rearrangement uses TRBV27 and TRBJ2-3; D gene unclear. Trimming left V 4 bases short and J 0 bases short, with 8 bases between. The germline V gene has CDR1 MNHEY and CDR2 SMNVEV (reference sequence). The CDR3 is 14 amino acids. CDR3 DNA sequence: TGTGCCAGCAGTTATGGAGCTAGCACAGATACGCAGTATTTT. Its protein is CASSYGASTDTQYF.

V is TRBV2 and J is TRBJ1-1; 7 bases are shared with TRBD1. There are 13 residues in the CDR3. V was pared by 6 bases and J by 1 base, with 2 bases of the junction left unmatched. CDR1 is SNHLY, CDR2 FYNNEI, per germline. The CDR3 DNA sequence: TGTGCCAGCAGGGGGACAGCGAACACTGAAGCTTTCTTT. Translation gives CASRGTANTEAFF.

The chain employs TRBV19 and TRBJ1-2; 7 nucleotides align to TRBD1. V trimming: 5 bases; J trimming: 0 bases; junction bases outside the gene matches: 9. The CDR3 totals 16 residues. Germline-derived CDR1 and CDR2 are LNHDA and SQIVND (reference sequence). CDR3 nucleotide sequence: TGTGCCAGTAGTGGACCGGGACAGCATTCTAACTATGGCTACACCTTC. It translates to CASSGPGQHSNYGYTF.

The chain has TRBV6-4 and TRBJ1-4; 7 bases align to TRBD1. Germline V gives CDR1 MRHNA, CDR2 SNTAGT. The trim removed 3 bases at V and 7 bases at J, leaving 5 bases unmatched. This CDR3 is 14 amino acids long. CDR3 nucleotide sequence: TGTGCCAGCAGTGAGGACAGGAAGAGTGAAAAACTGTTTTTT. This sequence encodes CASSEDRKSEKLFF.

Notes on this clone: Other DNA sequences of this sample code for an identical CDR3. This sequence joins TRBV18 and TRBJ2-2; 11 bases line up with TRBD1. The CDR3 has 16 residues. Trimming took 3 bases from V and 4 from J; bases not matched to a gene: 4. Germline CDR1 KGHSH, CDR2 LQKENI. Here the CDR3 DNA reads TGTGCCAGCTCACCGACCGGGACAGGGGGCACCGGGGAGCTGTTTTTT. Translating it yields CASSPTGTGGTGELFF.

CDR3 region: CASSSLGQYTEAFF. CDR3 coding DNA: TGTGCCAGCAGCTCCCTGGGACAGTACACTGAAGCTTTCTTT. The chain uses TRBV7-2 and TRBJ1-1; 7 bases are a match to TRBD1. Looked up from germline, CDR1 is SGHTA and CDR2 is FQGNSA. V was clipped by 4 bases and J by 3 bases; unmatched bases: 5. The CDR3 contains 14 residues.

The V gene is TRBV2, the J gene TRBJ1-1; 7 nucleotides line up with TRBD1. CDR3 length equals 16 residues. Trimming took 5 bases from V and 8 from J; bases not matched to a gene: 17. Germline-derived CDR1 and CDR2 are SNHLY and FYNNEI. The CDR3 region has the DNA TGTGCCAGCAGTCGACGGAGACAGGGACTTGGGACGGAAGCTTTCTTT. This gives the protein CASSRRRQGLGTEAFF.

In DNA form, the CDR3 reads TGTGCCGGCGACATTTCAGTCACGGGGGAGACCCAGTACTTC. Protein: CAGDISVTGETQYF. This sequence joins TRBV30 and TRBJ2-5; D may be TRBD2 (5 bases). CDR3 length: 14 amino acids. Germline values: CDR1 GTSNPN, CDR2 SVGIG (reference sequence). The germline V and J ends were trimmed by 8 bases and 5 bases, with 21 bases remaining between them.

The CDR3 here is CASSAQQGIGEQYF. In nucleotides, the CDR3 is TGTGCCAGCAGCGCCCAACAGGGGATCGGCGAGCAGTACTTC. The gene calls are TRBV9 and TRBJ2-7; 7 nucleotides align to TRBD1. The CDR3 has 14 residues. The V segment lost 3 bases and the J segment 6 bases; nucleotides outside the gene matches: 9. From germline, CDR1 is SGDLS and CDR2 YYNGEE.

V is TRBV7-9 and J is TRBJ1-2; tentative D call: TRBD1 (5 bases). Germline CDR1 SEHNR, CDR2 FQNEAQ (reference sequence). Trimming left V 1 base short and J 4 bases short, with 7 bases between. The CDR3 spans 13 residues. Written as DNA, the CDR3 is TGTGCCAGCAGCTTAGGGGGCCCCTATGGCTACACCTTC. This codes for CASSLGGPYGYTF.

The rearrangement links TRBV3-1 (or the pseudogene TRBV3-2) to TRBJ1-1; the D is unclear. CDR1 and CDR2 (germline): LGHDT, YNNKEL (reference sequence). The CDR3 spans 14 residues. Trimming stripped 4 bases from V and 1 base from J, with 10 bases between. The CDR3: CASSRLLGNTEAFF. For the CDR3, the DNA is TGTGCCAGCAGCCGACTTTTAGGGAACACTGAAGCTTTCTTT.

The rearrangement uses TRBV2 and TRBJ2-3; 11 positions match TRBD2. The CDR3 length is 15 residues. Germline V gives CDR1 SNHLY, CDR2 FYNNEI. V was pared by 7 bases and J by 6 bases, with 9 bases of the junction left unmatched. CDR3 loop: CASKRLAGGGDTQYF. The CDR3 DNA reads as TGTGCCAGCAAAAGGCTAGCGGGGGGTGGGGATACGCAGTATTTT.

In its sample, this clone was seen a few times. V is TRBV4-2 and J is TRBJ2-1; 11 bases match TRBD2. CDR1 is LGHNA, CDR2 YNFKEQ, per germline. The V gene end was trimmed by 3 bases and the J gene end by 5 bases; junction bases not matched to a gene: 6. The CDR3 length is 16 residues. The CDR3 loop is CASSQVSGGAHNEQFF. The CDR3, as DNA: TGTGCCAGCAGCCAGGTTAGCGGGGGGGCCCACAATGAGCAGTTCTTC.

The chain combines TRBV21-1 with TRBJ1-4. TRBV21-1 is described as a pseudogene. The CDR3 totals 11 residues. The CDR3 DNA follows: TGTGCCACCCTAGGAGACGAAAAACTGTTTTTT. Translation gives CATLGDEKLFF.

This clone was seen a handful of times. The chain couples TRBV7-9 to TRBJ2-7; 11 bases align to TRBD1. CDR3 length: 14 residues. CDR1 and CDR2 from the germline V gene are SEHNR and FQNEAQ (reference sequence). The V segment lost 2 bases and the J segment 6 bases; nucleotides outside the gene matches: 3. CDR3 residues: CASSLSGTGGEQYF. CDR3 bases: TGTGCCAGCAGCTTATCCGGGACAGGGGGCGAGCAGTACTTC.